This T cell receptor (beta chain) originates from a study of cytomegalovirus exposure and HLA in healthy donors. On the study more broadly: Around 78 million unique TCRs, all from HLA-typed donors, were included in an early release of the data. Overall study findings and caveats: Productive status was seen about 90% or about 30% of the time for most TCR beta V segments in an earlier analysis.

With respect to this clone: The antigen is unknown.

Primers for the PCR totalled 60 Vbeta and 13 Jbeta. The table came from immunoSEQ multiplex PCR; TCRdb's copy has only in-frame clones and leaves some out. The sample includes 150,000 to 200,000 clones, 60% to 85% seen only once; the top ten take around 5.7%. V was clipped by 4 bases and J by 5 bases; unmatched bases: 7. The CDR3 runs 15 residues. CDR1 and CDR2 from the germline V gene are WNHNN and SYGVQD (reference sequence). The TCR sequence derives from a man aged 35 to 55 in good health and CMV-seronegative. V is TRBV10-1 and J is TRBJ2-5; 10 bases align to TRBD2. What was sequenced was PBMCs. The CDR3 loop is CASSVRAGGIETQYF. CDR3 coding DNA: TGCGCCAGCAGTGTTAGAGCGGGAGGGATTGAGACCCAGTACTTC.